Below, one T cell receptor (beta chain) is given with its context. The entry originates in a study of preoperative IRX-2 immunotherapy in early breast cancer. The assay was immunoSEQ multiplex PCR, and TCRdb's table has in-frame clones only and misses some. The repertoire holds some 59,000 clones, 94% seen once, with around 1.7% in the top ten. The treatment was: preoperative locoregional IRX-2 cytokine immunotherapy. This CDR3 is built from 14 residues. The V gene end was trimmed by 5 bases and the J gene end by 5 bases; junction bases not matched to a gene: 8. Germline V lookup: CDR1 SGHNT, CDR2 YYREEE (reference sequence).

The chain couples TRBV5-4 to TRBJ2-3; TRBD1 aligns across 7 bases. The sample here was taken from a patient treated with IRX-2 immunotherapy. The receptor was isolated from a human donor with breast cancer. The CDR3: CASSLLTGVDTQYF. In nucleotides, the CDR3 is TGTGCCAGCAGTCTGCTCACAGGGGTAGATACGCAGTATTTT.